A single sample gave rise to the 25 T cell receptor beta chains below, sequenced in a study of Graves' ophthalmopathy and Graves' hyperthyroidism. RNA transcripts yielded amplified TCR beta CDR3 regions. RT-PCR with HTBI primers came first, then second-round multiplex PCR. TCRdb re-called the multiplex PCR reads with MiXCR, one entry per CDR3 protein. The data contain around 520,000 distinct CDR3 sequences, roughly 39% of them singletons. What was sequenced was peripheral blood or thyroid tissue (not recorded which). These receptors were taken from an adult man with Graves' hyperthyroidism.

The sample holds a few counts of this clonotype. This chain uses TRBV19 with TRBJ1-5, with TRBD1 identical over 7 bases. CDR1 LNHDA and CDR2 SQIVND come from the germline V gene (reference sequence). V dropped 10 bases and J dropped 0; count of bases not matched to a gene: 6. This CDR3 is built from 14 residues. The CDR3 here is CATGTEYSNQPQHF. The DNA of the CDR3 is TGTGCCACCGGGACAGAATATAGCAATCAGCCCCAGCATTTT.

The rearrangement joins TRBV6-6 to TRBJ1-5; 9 bases agree with TRBD1. The germline V gene encodes CDR1 MNHNY and CDR2 SVGAGI (reference sequence). This CDR3 is built from 13 residues. V was pared by 7 bases and J by 8 bases, with 6 bases of the junction left unmatched. CDR3 sequence reads: CASKTGGFEPQHF. CDR3 DNA: TGTGCCAGCAAAACAGGGGGCTTTGAGCCCCAGCATTTT.

This clonotype was observed at least ten times. J is TRBJ2-5 and V is TRBV7-2; D might be TRBD1 or TRBD2, each matching 5 bases. Germline V lookup: CDR1 SGHTA, CDR2 FQGNSA. Between the trimmed V and J ends, which lost 1 base and 2 bases, there was a span of 11 bases. The CDR3 is made up of 15 amino acids. The CDR3 region is CASSLVGTVQETQYF. CDR3 nucleotide sequence: TGTGCCAGCAGCTTAGTTGGGACGGTACAAGAGACCCAGTACTTC.

The J gene is TRBJ2-7, the V gene TRBV29-1, with 7 bases aligning to TRBD1. The CDR3 totals 12 residues. The junction had 4 bases not matched to a gene; V was cut back by 8 bases and J by 0 bases. The germline gives CDR1 SQVTM, CDR2 ANQGSEA. The CDR3 sequence is CSSRQGSYEQYF. For the CDR3, the DNA is TGCAGCAGTCGACAGGGCTCCTACGAGCAGTACTTC.

The CDR3 loop reads CASSQYPVGSPYEQYF. Written as DNA, the CDR3 is TGTGCCAGCAGCCAATACCCCGTGGGCAGTCCCTACGAGCAGTACTTC. The rearrangement joins TRBV7-8 to TRBJ2-7; D unresolved. There are 16 residues in the CDR3. V lost 5 bases and J lost 2, with 19 bases in between. Germline assignment: CDR1 SGHVS and CDR2 FQNEAQ. Complete variable domain (other parts from reference TRBV7-8 and TRBJ2-7): GAGVSQSPRYKVAKRGQDVALRCDPISGHVSLFWYQQALGQGPEFLTYFQNEAQLDKSGLPSDRFFAERPEGSVSTLKIQRTQQEDSAVYLCASSQYPVGSPYEQYFGPGTRLTVT.

This clonotype was seen many times. This chain uses TRBV10-3 with TRBJ2-2, with D perhaps matching TRBD1 (5 bases). Germline CDR1 is ENHRY and CDR2 is SYGVKD. The V gene lost 7 bases and the J gene lost 7 bases, with 13 bases spanning the gap. The CDR3 runs to 13 residues. The CDR3 sequence is CAITMGRDGELFF. The CDR3 nucleotides are TGTGCCATCACTATGGGCAGGGACGGGGAGCTGTTTTTT.

The CDR3 region has the DNA TGCAGCGACGGAGAGGGGGTGACTGAAGCTTTCTTT. Its protein is CSDGEGVTEAFF. V usage is TRBV29-1 and J usage is TRBJ1-1; D might be TRBD1 (6 bases). The CDR3 runs 12 residues. CDR1 is SQVTM and CDR2 is ANQGSEA in the germline V gene. V lost 7 bases and J lost 5, with 14 bases in between.

This clonotype was seen only a few times. V is TRBV6-5 and J is TRBJ1-3, with D perhaps matching TRBD1 (6 bases). From germline, CDR1 is MNHEY and CDR2 SVGAGI. Trimming removed 6 bases at V and 0 bases at J, with 12 bases between. The CDR3 loop spans 15 amino acids. The CDR3 loop is CASSVDSPSGNTIYF. CDR3 coding DNA: TGTGCCAGCAGCGTGGACAGCCCCTCTGGAAACACCATATATTTT.

A few counts support this clonotype. The CDR3 sequence: CASSQDFSGRANTGELFF. In DNA form, the CDR3 reads TGCGCCAGCAGCCAGGATTTTAGCGGGAGGGCCAACACCGGGGAGCTGTTTTTT. This rearrangement joins TRBV4-1 to TRBJ2-2; 11 nucleotides agree with TRBD2. The CDR3 loop spans 18 amino acids. J was trimmed by 2 bases and V by 3 bases; bases with no gene match: 8. Germline CDR1 MGHRA, CDR2 YSYEKL.

A word on this clonotype: Possible read error: a much larger clone is one base away. The gene calls are TRBV10-3 and TRBJ1-1, with unresolved D. V was clipped by 6 bases and J by 3 bases, with 11 bases between them. The CDR3 spans 13 residues. From germline, CDR1 is ENHRY and CDR2 SYGVKD. In nucleotides, the CDR3 is TGTGCCATCAGCCCGGACGTGGACACTGAAGCTTTCTTT. Its protein product is CAISPDVDTEAFF.

This clonotype was found a few times. This chain uses TRBV7-2 with TRBJ2-7; 14 bases match TRBD2. J lost 3 bases, V lost 8 bases, and 15 bases had no gene match. Germline lookup yields CDR1 SGHTA and CDR2 FQGNSA. CDR3 length: 18 amino acids. CDR3 sequence reads: CASSPPGTSGRGGYEQYF. The DNA for the CDR3 is TGTGCCAGCTCACCACCGGGGACTAGCGGGAGAGGCGGCTACGAGCAGTACTTC.

This clonotype occurred many times. The V gene is TRBV7-9, the J gene TRBJ1-1, with no clear D. Germline V gene data show CDR1 as SEHNR and CDR2 as FQNEAQ (reference sequence). Trimming removed 3 bases at V and 4 bases at J, with 15 bases between. This CDR3 is 15 amino acids long. CDR3 sequence reads: CASSFPERVGTEAFF. The CDR3 nucleotides read TGTGCCAGCAGCTTCCCAGAGCGGGTTGGCACTGAAGCTTTCTTT.

V gene TRBV7-9 combines with J gene TRBJ2-3; D gene unclear. The CDR3 totals 13 residues. V was cut by 0 bases and J by 6 bases, with 7 bases left in between. Germline assignment: CDR1 SEHNR and CDR2 FQNEAQ (reference sequence). This chain's CDR3 is CASSLAVGDTQYF. In DNA form, the CDR3 reads TGTGCCAGCAGCTTAGCGGTGGGGGATACGCAGTATTTT. The full variable domain, completed using reference TRBV7-9 and TRBJ2-3, is DTGVSQNPRHKITKRGQNVTFRCDPISEHNRLYWYRQTLGQGPEFLTYFQNEAQLEKSRLLSDRFSAERPKGSFSTLEIQRTEQGDSAMYLCASSLAVGDTQYFGPGTRLTVL.

V gene TRBV20-1 combines with J gene TRBJ2-7; 12 positions match TRBD2. The CDR3 length is 17 residues. Germline V gene data show CDR1 as DFQATT and CDR2 as SNEGSKA (reference sequence). J was trimmed by 9 bases and V by 3 bases; bases with no gene match: 18. The CDR3 is CSASPLALAGGPDTQYF. The CDR3 region has the DNA TGCAGTGCTAGCCCTCTCGCTCTAGCGGGAGGGCCGGATACGCAGTACTTC.

The rearrangement joins TRBV29-1 to TRBJ1-1, with TRBD1 as a possible D gene (6 bases). This CDR3 contains 16 residues. Trimming took 1 base from V and 3 from J, leaving 18 bases between them. Germline V gene sequence: CDR1 SQVTM, CDR2 ANQGSEA. For the CDR3, the DNA is TGCAGCGTTGAAGTCCCGACGGGGGCGTGGGACACTGAAGCTTTCTTT. This translates into CSVEVPTGAWDTEAFF.

V usage is TRBV30 and J usage is TRBJ1-1; D gene uncertain. Trimming took 1 base from V and 4 from J, leaving 13 bases between them. Germline CDR1 is GTSNPN and CDR2 is SVGIG (reference sequence). The length of the CDR3 is 14 residues. In DNA, the CDR3 is TGTGCCTGGAGTGGGGTGATTGCGGGCACTGAAGCTTTCTTT. Translating it yields CAWSGVIAGTEAFF.

This clonotype has a handful of counts. The chain couples TRBV24-1 to TRBJ2-3; D is undetermined. The germline gives CDR1 KGHDR, CDR2 SFDVKD. With 4 bases removed from V and 0 bases from J, the gap between germline ends came to 4 bases. CDR3 size: 13 residues. CDR3 residues: CATSEISTDTQYF. CDR3 DNA: TGTGCCACCAGTGAAATAAGCACAGATACGCAGTATTTT.

Ten or more counts support this clonotype. The V call is TRBV7-2, the J call TRBJ2-2; 9 nucleotides agree with TRBD1. The CDR3 covers 18 residues. V was pared by 5 bases and J by 0 bases, with 10 bases of the junction left unmatched. In germline, CDR1 is SGHTA, CDR2 FQGNSA. The CDR3, as DNA: TGTGCCAGCAGCAAGACCGGGACAGGGTTCGCGAACACCGGGGAGCTGTTTTTT. Its translation: CASSKTGTGFANTGELFF.

This chain connects TRBV12-3 or TRBV12-4 to TRBJ1-1; possible D gene TRBD1, 6 bases. CDR3 size: 14 residues. V shed 6 bases and J shed 7 bases, with 18 bases lying between them. As DNA, the CDR3 is TGTGCCAGCAGCGAGGGGGGGTCCAGCATTGAAGCTTTCTTT. Translated, it gives CASSEGGSSIEAFF.

The J gene is TRBJ1-2, the V gene TRBV29-1, with D hard to call. In germline, CDR1 is SQVTM, CDR2 ANQGSEA. The CDR3 has 12 residues. V was cut by 7 bases and J by 4 bases, with 13 bases left in between. For the CDR3, the DNA is TGCAGCGGGCTCACGGGGTCCTATGGCTACACCTTC. This translates into CSGLTGSYGYTF.

The J gene is TRBJ1-4, the V gene TRBV19; possible D gene TRBD1, 6 bases. The CDR3 runs to 16 residues. Between the trimmed V and J ends, which lost 1 base and 5 bases, there was a span of 14 bases. Germline V lookup: CDR1 LNHDA, CDR2 SQIVND (reference sequence). CDR3 in amino acids: CASSIGTANFNEKLFF. CDR3 in DNA: TGTGCCAGTAGTATAGGGACAGCCAATTTCAATGAAAAACTGTTTTTT.

This clonotype was seen only a few times. J is TRBJ2-2 and V is TRBV24-1; D might be TRBD2 (6 bases). Germline values: CDR1 KGHDR, CDR2 SFDVKD. The V gene lost 6 bases and the J gene lost 6 bases, with 13 bases spanning the gap. CDR3 length: 14 amino acids. In DNA form, the CDR3 reads TGTGCCACCAGTTCGACTAGTCCCCCCGGGGAGCTGTTTTTT. This gives the protein CATSSTSPPGELFF.

The table lists this clonotype with many counts. V is TRBV5-5 and J is TRBJ1-3; D is undetermined. Per the germline V gene, CDR1 is SGHKS and CDR2 is YYEKEE (reference sequence). The V end was cut by 4 bases, the J end by 2 bases, with 10 bases between. The CDR3 spans 14 residues. The CDR3 here is CASSHEPAGNTIYF. The CDR3 DNA reads TGTGCCAGCAGCCACGAGCCGGCTGGAAACACCATATATTTT.

This clonotype was detected many times. The rearrangement uses TRBV19 and TRBJ1-4; D gene unclear. The CDR3 has 13 amino acids. V lost 3 bases and J 0 bases, leaving 2 bases between the germline ends. Germline CDR1 reads LNHDA; CDR2 reads SQIVND (reference sequence). CDR3 protein: CASSITTNEKLFF. The CDR3 nucleotides read TGTGCCAGTAGTATCACAACTAATGAAAAACTGTTTTTT.

About this clonotype itself: At one boundary the junction diverges from the germline segment, which might be a read error. This chain connects TRBV29-1 to TRBJ2-5, with D uncertain. The end of the DNA aligns better with TRBJ2-7, so the J call may be wrong. Per the germline V gene, CDR1 is SQVTM and CDR2 is ANQGSEA. CDR3 length: 14 amino acids. The DNA of the CDR3 is TGTGCCTGGAGTGTACCCGGGTTCTCCTACGAGCAGTACTTC. Translation gives CAWSVPGFSYEQYF.